This T cell receptor beta chain was found in a study of cytomegalovirus exposure and HLA in healthy donors. This CDR3 has 16 amino acids. V was pared by 5 bases and J by 3 bases, with 17 bases between. CDR1 is SGHRS, CDR2 YFSETQ, per germline. The PCR used 60 Vbeta and 13 Jbeta primers. This table comes from immunoSEQ multiplex PCR, and its TCRdb copy is limited to in-frame clones, with some not included. The sample yields over 90,000 clones, under 85% seen once. The sample taken for sequencing was PBMCs. The receptor was isolated from a man aged 50 to 60 in good health and CMV-seropositive. The chain carries TRBV5-1 and TRBJ2-2; D is possibly TRBD2 (6 bases). The CDR3 loop reads CASRGFGGVDTGELFF. The CDR3 DNA follows: TGCGCCAGCAGGGGTTTCGGGGGTGTCGACACCGGGGAGCTGTTTTTT.